This T cell receptor beta chain came from a study of cytomegalovirus exposure and HLA in healthy donors. As to this clone: Its antigen remains unidentified.

Overall study results and limits: Later on, an analysis tied some 17,000 TCR beta sequences to HLA alleles at 0.05 false discovery rate. Within an earlier analysis, most TCR beta V segments proved productive either about 90% or about 30% of the time.

Trimming removed 4 bases from V and 0 bases from J, with 10 bases in between. This CDR3 is built from 15 residues. Per germline, CDR1 MGHDK and CDR2 SYGVNS. Primers for the PCR totalled 60 Vbeta and 13 Jbeta. As handled by the study authors: Later work found 80 million to 85 million unique TCR beta chains, with 10 million to 14 million shared. Clones were read by immunoSEQ multiplex PCR, and TCRdb kept only the in-frame ones, dropping some. V, J and clone size derive from that table, while D and trimming were established from the DNA sequence. Seen here are about 160,000 clones, 82% observed once, and the top ten hold more than 0.75%.

This rearrangement joins TRBV25-1 to TRBJ1-3; maybe TRBD1 (5 bases). This receptor was identified in a girl aged 2 to 9 in good health and CMV-seropositive. What was sequenced was PBMCs. CDR3 sequence (DNA): TGTGCCAGCAGTGGTTGGGGCAGCTCTGGAAACACCATATATTTT. Translating gives CASSGWGSSGNTIYF. Filled out from reference TRBV25-1 and TRBJ1-3, the complete variable domain reads EADIYQTPRYLVIGTGKKITLECSQTMGHDKMYWYQQDPGMELHLIHYSYGVNSTEKGDLSSESTVSRIRTEHFPLTLESARPSHTSQYLCASSGWGSSGNTIYFGEGSWLTVV.